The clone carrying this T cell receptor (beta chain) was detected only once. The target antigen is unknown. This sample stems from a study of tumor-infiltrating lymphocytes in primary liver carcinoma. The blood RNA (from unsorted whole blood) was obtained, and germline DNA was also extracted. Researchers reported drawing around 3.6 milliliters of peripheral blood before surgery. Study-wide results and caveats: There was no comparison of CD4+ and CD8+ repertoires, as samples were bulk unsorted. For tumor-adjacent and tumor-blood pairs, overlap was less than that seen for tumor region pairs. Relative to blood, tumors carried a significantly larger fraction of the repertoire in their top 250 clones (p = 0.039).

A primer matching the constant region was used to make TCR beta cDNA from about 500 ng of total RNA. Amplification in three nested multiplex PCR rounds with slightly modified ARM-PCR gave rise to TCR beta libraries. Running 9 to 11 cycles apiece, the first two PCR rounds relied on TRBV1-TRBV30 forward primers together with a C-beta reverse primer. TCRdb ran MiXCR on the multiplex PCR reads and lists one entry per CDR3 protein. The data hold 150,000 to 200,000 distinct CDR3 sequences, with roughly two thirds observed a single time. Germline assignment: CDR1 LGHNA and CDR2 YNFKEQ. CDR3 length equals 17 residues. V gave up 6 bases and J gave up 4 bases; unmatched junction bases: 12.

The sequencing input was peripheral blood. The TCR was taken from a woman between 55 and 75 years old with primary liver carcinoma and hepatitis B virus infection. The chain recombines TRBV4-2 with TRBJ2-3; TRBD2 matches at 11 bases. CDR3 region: CASSRTTSGTGADTQYF. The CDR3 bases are TGTGCCAGCAGTCGGACGACTAGCGGGACGGGCGCAGATACGCAGTATTTT.